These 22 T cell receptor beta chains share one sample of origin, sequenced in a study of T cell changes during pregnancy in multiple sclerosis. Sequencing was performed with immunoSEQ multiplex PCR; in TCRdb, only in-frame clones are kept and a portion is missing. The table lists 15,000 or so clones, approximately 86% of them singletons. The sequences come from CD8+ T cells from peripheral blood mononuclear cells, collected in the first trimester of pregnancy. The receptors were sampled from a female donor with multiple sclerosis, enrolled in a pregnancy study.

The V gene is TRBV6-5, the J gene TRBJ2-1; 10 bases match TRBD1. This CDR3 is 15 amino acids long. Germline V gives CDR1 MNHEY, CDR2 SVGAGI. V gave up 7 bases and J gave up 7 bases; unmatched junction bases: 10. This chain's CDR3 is CASTSRRDRGNEQFF. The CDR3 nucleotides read TGTGCCAGCACCTCTCGCCGGGACAGGGGAAATGAGCAGTTCTTC.

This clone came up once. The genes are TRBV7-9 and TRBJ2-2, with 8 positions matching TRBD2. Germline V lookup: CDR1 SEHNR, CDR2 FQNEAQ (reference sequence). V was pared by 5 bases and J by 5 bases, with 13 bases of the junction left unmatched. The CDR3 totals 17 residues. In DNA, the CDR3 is TGTGCCAGCAGCCGACCCGGGAGGGGCGCAGGTACCGGGGAGCTGTTTTTT. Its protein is CASSRPGRGAGTGELFF.

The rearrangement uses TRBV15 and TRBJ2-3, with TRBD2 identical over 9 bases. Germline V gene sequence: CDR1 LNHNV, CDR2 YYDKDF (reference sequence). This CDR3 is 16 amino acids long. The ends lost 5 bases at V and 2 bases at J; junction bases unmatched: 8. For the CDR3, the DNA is TGTGCCACCAGCCCTATCAGCGGGGGGCCCACAGATACGCAGTATTTT. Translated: CATSPISGGPTDTQYF.

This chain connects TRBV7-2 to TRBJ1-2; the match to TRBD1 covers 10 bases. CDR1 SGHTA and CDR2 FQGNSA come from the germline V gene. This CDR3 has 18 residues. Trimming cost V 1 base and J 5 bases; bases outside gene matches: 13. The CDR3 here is CASSLGGQGPRTGYGYTF. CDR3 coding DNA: TGTGCCAGCAGCTTAGGGGGACAGGGGCCCCGGACAGGGTATGGCTACACCTTC.

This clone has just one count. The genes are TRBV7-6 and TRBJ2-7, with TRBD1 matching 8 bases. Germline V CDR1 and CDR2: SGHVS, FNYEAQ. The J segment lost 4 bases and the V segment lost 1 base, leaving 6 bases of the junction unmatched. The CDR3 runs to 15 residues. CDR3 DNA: TGTGCCAGCAGCTTAGGGACAGGGAGAGGATACGAGCAGTACTTC. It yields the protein CASSLGTGRGYEQYF.

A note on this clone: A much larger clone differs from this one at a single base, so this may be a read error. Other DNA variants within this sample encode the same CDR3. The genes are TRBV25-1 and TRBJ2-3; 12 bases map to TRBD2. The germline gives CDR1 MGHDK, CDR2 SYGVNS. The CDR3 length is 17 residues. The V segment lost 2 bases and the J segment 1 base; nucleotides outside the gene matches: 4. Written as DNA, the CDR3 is TGTGCCAGCAGTGAAAGGGCTAGCGGGAGGGGCACAGATACGCAGTATTTT. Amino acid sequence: CASSERASGRGTDTQYF.

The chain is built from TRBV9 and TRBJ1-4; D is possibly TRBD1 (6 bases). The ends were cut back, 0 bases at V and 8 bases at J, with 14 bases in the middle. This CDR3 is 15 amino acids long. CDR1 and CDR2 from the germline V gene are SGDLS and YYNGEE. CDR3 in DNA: TGTGCCAGCAGCGTAGAGACAGGTTTTCAAGAAAAACTGTTTTTT. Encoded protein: CASSVETGFQEKLFF.

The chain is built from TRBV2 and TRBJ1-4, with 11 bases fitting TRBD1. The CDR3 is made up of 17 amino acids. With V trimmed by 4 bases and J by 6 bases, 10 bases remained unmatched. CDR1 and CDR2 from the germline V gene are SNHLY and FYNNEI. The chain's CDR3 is CASSGSDRGPGDEKLFF. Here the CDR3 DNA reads TGTGCCAGCAGTGGATCGGACAGGGGGCCTGGGGATGAAAAACTGTTTTTT. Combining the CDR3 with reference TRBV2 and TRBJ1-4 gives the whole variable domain EPEVTQTPSHQVTQMGQEVILRCVPISNHLYFYWYRQILGQKVEFLVSFYNNEISEKSEIFDDQFSVERPDGSNFTLKIRSTKLEDSAMYFCASSGSDRGPGDEKLFFGSGTQLSVL.

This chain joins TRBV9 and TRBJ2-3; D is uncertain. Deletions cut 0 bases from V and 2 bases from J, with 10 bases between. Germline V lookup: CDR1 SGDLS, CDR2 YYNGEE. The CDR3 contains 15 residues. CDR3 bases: TGTGCCAGCAGCGTAGGCGGCTCCCACACAGATACGCAGTATTTT. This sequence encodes CASSVGGSHTDTQYF.

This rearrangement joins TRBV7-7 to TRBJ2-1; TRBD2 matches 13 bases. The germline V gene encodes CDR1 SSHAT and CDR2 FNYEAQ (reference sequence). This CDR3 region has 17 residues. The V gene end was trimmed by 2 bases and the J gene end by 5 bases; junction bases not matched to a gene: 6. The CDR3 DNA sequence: TGTGCCAGCAGCTTAAAAGGACTAGCGGGGGAAAACAATGAGCAGTTCTTC. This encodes CASSLKGLAGENNEQFF.

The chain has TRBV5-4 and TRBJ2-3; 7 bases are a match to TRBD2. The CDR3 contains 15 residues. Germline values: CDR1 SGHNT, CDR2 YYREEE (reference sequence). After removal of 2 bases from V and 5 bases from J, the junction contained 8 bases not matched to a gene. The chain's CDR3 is CASSFKREKGDTQYF. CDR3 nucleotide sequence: TGTGCCAGCAGCTTTAAGCGGGAAAAGGGAGATACGCAGTATTTT.

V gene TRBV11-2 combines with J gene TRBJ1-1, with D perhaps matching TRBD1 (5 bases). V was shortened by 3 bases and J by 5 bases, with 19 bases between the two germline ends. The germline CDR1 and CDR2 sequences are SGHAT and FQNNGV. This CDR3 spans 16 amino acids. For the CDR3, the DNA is TGTGCCAGCAGCTTGGGGGGACTAGGGGTCGGGACTGAAGCTTTCTTT. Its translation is CASSLGGLGVGTEAFF.

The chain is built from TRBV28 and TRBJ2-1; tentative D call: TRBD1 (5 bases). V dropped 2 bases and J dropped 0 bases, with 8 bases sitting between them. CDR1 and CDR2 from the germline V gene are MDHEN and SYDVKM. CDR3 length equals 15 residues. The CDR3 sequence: CASSLTGSSYNEQFF. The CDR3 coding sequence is TGTGCCAGCAGTTTAACAGGCAGCTCCTACAATGAGCAGTTCTTC.

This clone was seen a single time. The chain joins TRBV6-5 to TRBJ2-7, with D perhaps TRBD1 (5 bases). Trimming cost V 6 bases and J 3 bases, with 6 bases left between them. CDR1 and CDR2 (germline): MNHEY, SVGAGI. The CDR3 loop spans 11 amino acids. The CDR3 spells CASRQVYEQYF. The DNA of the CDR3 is TGTGCCAGCAGACAGGTCTACGAGCAGTACTTC.

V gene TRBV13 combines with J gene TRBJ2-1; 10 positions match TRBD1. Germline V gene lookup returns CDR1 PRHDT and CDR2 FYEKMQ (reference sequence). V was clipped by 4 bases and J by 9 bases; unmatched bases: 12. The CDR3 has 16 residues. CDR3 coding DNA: TGTGCCAGCAGCTGGGGGACAGGGGTCCCTCATATTGAGCAGTTCTTC. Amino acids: CASSWGTGVPHIEQFF.

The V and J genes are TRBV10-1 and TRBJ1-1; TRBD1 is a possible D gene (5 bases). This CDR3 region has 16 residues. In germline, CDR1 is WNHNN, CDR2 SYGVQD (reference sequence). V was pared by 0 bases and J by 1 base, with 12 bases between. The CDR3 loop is CASSESVGTPNTEAFF. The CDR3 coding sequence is TGCGCCAGCAGTGAGTCTGTAGGGACTCCGAACACTGAAGCTTTCTTT.

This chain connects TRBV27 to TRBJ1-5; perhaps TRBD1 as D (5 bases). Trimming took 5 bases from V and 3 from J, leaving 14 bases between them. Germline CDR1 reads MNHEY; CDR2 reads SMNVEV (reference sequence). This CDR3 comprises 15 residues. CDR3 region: CASSPSRAYNQPQHF. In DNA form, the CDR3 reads TGTGCCAGCAGTCCGTCCAGGGCATACAATCAGCCCCAGCATTTT.

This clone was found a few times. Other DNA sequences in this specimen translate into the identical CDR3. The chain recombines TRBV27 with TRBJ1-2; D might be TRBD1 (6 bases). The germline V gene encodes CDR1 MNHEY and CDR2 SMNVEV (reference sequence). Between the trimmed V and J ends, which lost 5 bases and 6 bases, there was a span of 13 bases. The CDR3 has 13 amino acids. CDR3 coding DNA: TGTGCCAGCAGTCTCACCTCAGGGGATGGCTACACCTTC. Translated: CASSLTSGDGYTF.

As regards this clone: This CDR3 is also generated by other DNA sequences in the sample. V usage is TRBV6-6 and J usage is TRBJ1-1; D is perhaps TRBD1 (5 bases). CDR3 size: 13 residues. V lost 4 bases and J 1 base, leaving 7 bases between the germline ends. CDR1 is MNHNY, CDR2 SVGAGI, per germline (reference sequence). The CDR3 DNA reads TGTGCCAGCAGTTCAGACAGGAACACTGAAGCTTTCTTT. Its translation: CASSSDRNTEAFF.

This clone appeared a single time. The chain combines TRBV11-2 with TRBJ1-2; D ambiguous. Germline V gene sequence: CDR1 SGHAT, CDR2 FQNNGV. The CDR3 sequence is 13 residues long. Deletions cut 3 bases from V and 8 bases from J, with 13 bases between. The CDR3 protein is CASSLEGPTGYTF. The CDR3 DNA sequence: TGTGCCAGCAGCTTGGAGGGCCCCACCGGCTACACCTTC.

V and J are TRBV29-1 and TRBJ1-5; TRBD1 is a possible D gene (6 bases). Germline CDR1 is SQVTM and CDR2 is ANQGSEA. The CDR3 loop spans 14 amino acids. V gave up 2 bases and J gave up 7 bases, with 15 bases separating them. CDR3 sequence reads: CSVEFPGVEQPQHF. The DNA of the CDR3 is TGCAGCGTTGAATTCCCAGGGGTGGAACAGCCCCAGCATTTT. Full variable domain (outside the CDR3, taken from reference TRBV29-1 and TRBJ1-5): SAVISQKPSRDICQRGTSLTIQCQVDSQVTMMFWYRQQPGQSLTLIATANQGSEATYESGFVIDKFPISRPNLTFSTLTVSNMSPEDSSIYLCSVEFPGVEQPQHFGDGTRLSIL.

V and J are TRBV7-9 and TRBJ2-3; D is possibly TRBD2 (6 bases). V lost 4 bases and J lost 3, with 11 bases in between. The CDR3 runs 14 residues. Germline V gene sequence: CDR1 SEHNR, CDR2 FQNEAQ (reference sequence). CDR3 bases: TGTGCCAGCAGCTGGATAGCGGCAACAGATACGCAGTATTTT. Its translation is CASSWIAATDTQYF.